The 9 T cell receptor beta chains in this list originate from one sample, sequenced in a study of cytomegalovirus exposure and HLA in healthy donors. PCR involved 60 Vbeta and 13 Jbeta primers. Clones were sequenced by immunoSEQ multiplex PCR, and TCRdb holds only the in-frame ones, with some missing. The table lists approximately 290,000 clones, about 80% of them singletons. Sequencing was carried out using PBMCs. The receptors stem from a girl aged 2-10 years in good health and CMV-seronegative.

This sequence joins TRBV29-1 and TRBJ1-1; D may be TRBD1 (6 bases). The germline V and J ends were trimmed by 7 bases and 2 bases, with 17 bases remaining between them. Germline CDR1 is SQVTM and CDR2 is ANQGSEA. CDR3 length: 14 amino acids. As DNA, the CDR3 is TGCAGCGCCGGGGGGGCAGGGGATAACACTGAAGCTTTCTTT. Translation gives CSAGGAGDNTEAFF.

The chain links TRBV5-4 to TRBJ2-1, with TRBD2 identical over 8 bases. V lost 4 bases to trimming and J lost 8 bases; unmatched junction nucleotides: 8. Germline CDR1 and CDR2: SGHNT and YYREEE (reference sequence). The CDR3 contains 14 residues. CDR3 DNA sequence: TGTGCCAGCAGCCCCTGGACTAGCACCTATGAGCAGTTCTTC. Protein: CASSPWTSTYEQFF.

The chain has TRBV7-3 and TRBJ2-5; 9 bases align to TRBD2. The germline gives CDR1 SGHTA, CDR2 FQGTGA. The CDR3 is 16 residues long. J gave up 3 bases and V 2 bases, and 7 bases lay outside the gene matches. The CDR3 DNA reads TGTGCCAGCAGCTTAGGGGTAGCGGGGGCCGAAGAGACCCAGTACTTC. This sequence encodes CASSLGVAGAEETQYF.

The CDR3 nucleotides are TGTGCCAGCAGTGATCCTCTCACAGGGGTCACAACAGATACGCAGTATTTT. As protein: CASSDPLTGVTTDTQYF. The rearrangement uses TRBV2 and TRBJ2-3, with TRBD1 identical over 7 bases. The V gene end was trimmed by 3 bases and the J gene end by 3 bases; junction bases not matched to a gene: 12. This CDR3 contains 17 residues. Germline CDR1 reads SNHLY; CDR2 reads FYNNEI. Full variable domain (rest looked up from reference TRBV2 and TRBJ2-3): EPEVTQTPSHQVTQMGQEVILRCVPISNHLYFYWYRQILGQKVEFLVSFYNNEISEKSEIFDDQFSVERPDGSNFTLKIRSTKLEDSAMYFCASSDPLTGVTTDTQYFGPGTRLTVL.

The V gene is TRBV12-2, the J gene TRBJ1-3. TRBV12-2 represents a pseudogene. The CDR3 consists of 15 residues. CDR3 DNA: TGTGCAAGTCGCTTAGAGTGGAGCTCTGGAAACACCATATATTTT. This codes for CASRLEWSSGNTIYF.

The J gene is TRBJ2-1, the V gene TRBV29-1; 8 bases map to TRBD2. The CDR3 extends over 18 amino acids. The V gene end was trimmed by 5 bases and the J gene end by 0 bases; junction bases not matched to a gene: 15. CDR1 is SQVTM and CDR2 is ANQGSEA in the germline V gene. CDR3 in DNA: TGCAGCGTTTATAGCGGGATACCTATACTGAGCTCCTACAATGAGCAGTTCTTC. It yields the protein CSVYSGIPILSSYNEQFF.

As to this clone: The junction departs from the called germline gene at one end, perhaps through a read error. The chain is built from TRBV2 and TRBJ2-1, with D possibly TRBD1 on 5 matching bases. The germline CDR1 and CDR2 sequences are SNHLY and FYNNEI. CDR3 length: 20 amino acids. The DNA of the CDR3 is TGTGCCAGCAGAGAAGAGGTTACAGGAGACCCGCGTAGTACCTACAATGAGCAGTTCTTC. Its translation is CASREEVTGDPRSTYNEQFF.

The J gene is TRBJ2-1, the V gene TRBV4-1; a weak D match, TRBD1 (5 bases). Germline V lookup: CDR1 MGHRA, CDR2 YSYEKL. This CDR3 contains 15 residues. The ends were cut back, 4 bases at V and 0 bases at J, with 10 bases in the middle. CDR3 nucleotide sequence: TGCGCCAGCAGCCGAAGAACAGGCTCCTACAATGAGCAGTTCTTC. Protein product: CASSRRTGSYNEQFF.

The table lists this clone with a few counts. The genes are TRBV2 and TRBJ1-3; TRBD1 agrees at 7 bases. Unmatched junction bases numbered 5, after V lost 6 bases and J lost 0 bases. The CDR3 length is 15 residues. Germline lookup yields CDR1 SNHLY and CDR2 FYNNEI. CDR3 in DNA: TGTGCCAGCAGAGCATCAGGGGGCTCTGGAAACACCATATATTTT. Translating gives CASRASGGSGNTIYF.